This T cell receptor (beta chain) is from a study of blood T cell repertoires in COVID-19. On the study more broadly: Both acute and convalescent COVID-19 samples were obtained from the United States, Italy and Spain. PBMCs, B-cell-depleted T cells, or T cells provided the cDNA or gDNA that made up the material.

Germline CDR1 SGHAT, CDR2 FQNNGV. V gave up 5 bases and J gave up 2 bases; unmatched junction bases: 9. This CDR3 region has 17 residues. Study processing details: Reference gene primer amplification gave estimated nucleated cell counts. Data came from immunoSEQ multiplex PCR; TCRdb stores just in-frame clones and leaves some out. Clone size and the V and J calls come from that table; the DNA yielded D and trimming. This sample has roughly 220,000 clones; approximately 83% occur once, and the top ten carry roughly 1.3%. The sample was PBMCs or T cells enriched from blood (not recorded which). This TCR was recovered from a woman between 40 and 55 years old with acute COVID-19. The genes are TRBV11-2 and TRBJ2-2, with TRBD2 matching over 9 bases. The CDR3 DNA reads TGTGCCAGCAGCCCGAGCGGGGGGCTGCCCAACACCGGGGAGCTGTTTTTT. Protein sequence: CASSPSGGLPNTGELFF.